This T cell receptor (beta chain) was found in a study of Ad26.COV2.S vaccination and SARS-CoV-2 variants. Points from the study as a whole: People given the vaccine had a wider spike-specific TCR breadth than placebo recipients did. Whether participants received vaccine or placebo, their non-spike TCR breadth was similar. From the TCR breadth and depth analyses, total T cell responses may have been underestimated. Responses of spike-specific T cells (both CD8+ and CD4+) reportedly showed substantial breadth after vaccination.

TCRdb's table, derived via immunoSEQ multiplex PCR, lists solely in-frame clones and lacks some. The table records about 87,000 clones, around 82% of them present only once. With regard to this clone: Its antigen is as yet unknown.

Sequencing was performed on peripheral blood, taken after recovery from COVID-19. This sequence was found in a human donor who had recovered from COVID-19.

The CDR3 nucleotides read TGTGCCAGCAGCGTAGGGGCGCTCTCCTACGAGCAGTACTTC. Its protein is CASSVGALSYEQYF. V usage is TRBV9 and J usage is TRBJ2-7; D is uncertain. Trimming cost V 0 bases and J 0 bases, with 7 bases left between them. The CDR3 runs 14 residues. The germline CDR1 and CDR2 sequences are SGDLS and YYNGEE.